Following are 21 T cell receptor beta chains from one sample sequenced in a study of vaccination and CD4 T cells after COVID-19 (dated by TCRdb to the early 2020s). Library method: PCR. Sequencing relied on an Illumina iSeq 100. DNA from cultured CD4+ T cells was subjected to TCR sequencing with the Oncomine TCR Beta short-read assay at the Johns Hopkins FTIC core. TCRdb reworked the public reads: Q25 trimming with fastp, MiXCR clone assembly, productive beta chains retained. All rows with the same CDR3 protein become a single entry with the most common DNA and genes. For this sample the table gives about 9,600 distinct CDR3 sequences, of which 45% to 55% were detected only once. The biggest ten clones account for about 12% of the sample. The intended sense of this specimen's treatment or condition label: approximately 9-day PBMC culture with coronavirus spike peptide pools or control peptides (ViraFEST assay).

These receptors' antigens are unknown. The sequencing input was CD4+ T cells from blood, cultured in vitro. The receptor set was obtained from a human donor who had recovered from COVID-19.

The V gene is TRBV24-1, the J gene TRBJ1-1; D uncertain. The CDR3 has 13 amino acids. From germline, CDR1 is KGHDR and CDR2 SFDVKD. V gave up 4 bases and J gave up 1 base, with 6 bases separating them. Written as DNA, the CDR3 is TGTGCCACCAGTGACAGGTGGAACACTGAAGCTTTCTTT. This encodes CATSDRWNTEAFF.

The chain links TRBV6-4 to TRBJ2-3; 10 positions match TRBD2. J gave up 10 bases and V 3 bases, and 10 bases lay outside the gene matches. CDR1 and CDR2 from the germline V gene are MRHNA and SNTAGT. The CDR3 contains 15 residues. CDR3 nucleotides: TGTGCCAGCAGTGAAGCTAGCGGGGGCACCTCCGCGCAGTATTTT. Protein sequence: CASSEASGGTSAQYF.

The chain recombines TRBV11-2 with TRBJ1-2, with D perhaps TRBD1 (6 bases). Germline V gene data show CDR1 as SGHAT and CDR2 as FQNNGV. This CDR3 contains 12 residues. Trimming removed 5 bases from V and 9 bases from J, with 13 bases in between. CDR3 bases: TGTGCCAGCAGCCAAGACAGGAGGAGCTACACCTTC. Its translation is CASSQDRRSYTF.

The chain joins TRBV20-1 to TRBJ2-7; TRBD2 is a possible D gene (5 bases). Trimming took 3 bases from V and 0 from J, leaving 9 bases between them. This CDR3 is 13 amino acids long. Germline V CDR1 and CDR2: DFQATT, SNEGSKA (reference sequence). CDR3 DNA: TGCAGTGCTAGGGGCGGGCACTCCTACGAGCAGTACTTC. Amino acid sequence: CSARGGHSYEQYF.

V gene TRBV30 combines with J gene TRBJ1-5; 8 bases agree with TRBD1. In germline, CDR1 is GTSNPN, CDR2 SVGIG (reference sequence). The trim removed 2 bases at V and 6 bases at J, leaving 9 bases unmatched. The CDR3 length is 15 residues. DNA for the CDR3: TGTGCCTGGAGTCAAGGCAGGGGGCATGGTCAGCCCCAGCATTTT. This gives the protein CAWSQGRGHGQPQHF. The variable domain in full, completed from reference TRBV30 and TRBJ1-5, reads SQTIHQWPATLVQPVGSPLSLECTVEGTSNPNLYWYRQAAGRGLQLLFYSVGIGQISSEVPQNLSASRPQDRQFILSSKKLLLSDSGFYLCAWSQGRGHGQPQHFGDGTRLSIL.

This clonotype was seen more than once but under ten times. The chain joins TRBV24-1 to TRBJ1-2, with D possibly matching TRBD1 (5 bases). CDR1 is KGHDR and CDR2 is SFDVKD in the germline V gene. The V gene lost 0 bases and the J gene lost 6 bases, with 13 bases spanning the gap. The CDR3 is 15 residues long. The CDR3 DNA sequence: TGTGCCACCAGTGATTTGGGGACTCCTCGGGATGGCTACACCTTC. It translates to CATSDLGTPRDGYTF.

The V call is TRBV6-1, the J call TRBJ1-1; no definite D call. Trimming pared 1 base from V and 0 bases from J, leaving 6 bases between. This CDR3 contains 14 residues. Germline V gives CDR1 MNHNS, CDR2 SASEGT. The CDR3 sequence is CASSEGWVNTEAFF. The CDR3 DNA follows: TGTGCCAGCAGTGAAGGGTGGGTGAACACTGAAGCTTTCTTT.

V usage is TRBV24-1 and J usage is TRBJ1-5, with D maybe TRBD1 (5 bases). The V gene lost 4 bases and the J gene lost 1 base, with 13 bases spanning the gap. Germline loops: CDR1 KGHDR, CDR2 SFDVKD. The CDR3 extends over 16 amino acids. For the CDR3, the DNA is TGTGCCACCAGTGAGAACTCGGGACGGAGCAATCAGCCCCAGCATTTT. Protein product: CATSENSGRSNQPQHF.

The table lists this clonotype with a count of one. The chain uses TRBV9 and TRBJ1-2; D gene ambiguous. The CDR3 has 15 residues. V gave up 0 bases and J gave up 6 bases, with 15 bases separating them. Germline lookup yields CDR1 SGDLS and CDR2 YYNGEE. The CDR3 bases are TGTGCCAGCAGCGTAGCTGGGCAGGTTAGGGATGGCTACACCTTC. Its translation is CASSVAGQVRDGYTF.

This clonotype was detected a few times. The CDR3 coding sequence is TGTGCCAGCAGCCGGCCTCTTTTACAGGAGAACACTGAAGCTTTCTTT. Translated, it gives CASSRPLLQENTEAFF. V and J are TRBV7-6 and TRBJ1-1, with D possibly matching TRBD1 (5 bases). V was cut by 5 bases and J by 1 base, with 17 bases left in between. The CDR3 length is 16 residues. Germline-derived CDR1 and CDR2 are SGHVS and FNYEAQ.

As DNA, the CDR3 is TGTGCCAGCAGCTTGGATGGACTAAGCAATCAGCCCCAGCATTTT. It codes for CASSLDGLSNQPQHF. V and J are TRBV7-9 and TRBJ1-5, with D uncertain. The germline V gene encodes CDR1 SEHNR and CDR2 FQNEAQ (reference sequence). V lost 3 bases and J lost 1, with 10 bases in between. CDR3 size: 15 residues.

In nucleotides, the CDR3 is TGTGCCAGCAGTTTAGGTGGGGCCGAGCAGTACTTC. Protein: CASSLGGAEQYF. V and J are TRBV12-3 or TRBV12-4 and TRBJ2-7; a possible D gene is TRBD1 (5 bases). Trimming took 1 base from V and 6 from J, leaving 7 bases between them. The CDR3 extends over 12 amino acids.

The chain is built from TRBV24-1 and TRBJ1-2, with D possibly TRBD1 on 5 matching bases. Looked up from germline, CDR1 is KGHDR and CDR2 is SFDVKD. This CDR3 is built from 13 residues. The germline V and J ends were trimmed by 4 bases and 8 bases, with 13 bases remaining between them. The DNA for the CDR3 is TGTGCCACCAGTGACTCGGGACTCCAAGGCTACACCTTC. Its protein is CATSDSGLQGYTF.

V usage is TRBV7-6 and J usage is TRBJ2-5, with TRBD2 matching over 9 bases. The CDR3 is 16 residues long. J gave up 3 bases and V 1 base, and 6 bases lay outside the gene matches. Germline V lookup: CDR1 SGHVS, CDR2 FNYEAQ. This CDR3 is CASSLELAGIKETQYF. CDR3 nucleotide sequence: TGTGCCAGCAGCTTAGAGCTAGCGGGGATTAAAGAGACCCAGTACTTC.

This clonotype was detected a few times. The DNA of the CDR3 is TGTGCCACCAGTGACCAGACAGGGAATGGTCAGCCCCAGCATTTT. This translates into CATSDQTGNGQPQHF. V and J are TRBV24-1 and TRBJ1-5; 7 bases agree with TRBD1. The germline V gene encodes CDR1 KGHDR and CDR2 SFDVKD. The trim removed 4 bases at V and 6 bases at J, leaving 8 bases unmatched. The CDR3 sequence is 15 residues long.

The chain is built from TRBV6-1 and TRBJ2-3, with D perhaps TRBD2 (5 bases). The CDR3 contains 15 residues. Deletions cut 4 bases from V and 6 bases from J, with 17 bases between. In germline, CDR1 is MNHNS, CDR2 SASEGT. The CDR3 region has the DNA TGTGCCAGCAGTGCCCGCGGACTGTTCGTGGATACGCAGTATTTT. Amino acid sequence: CASSARGLFVDTQYF.

V usage is TRBV6-2 or TRBV6-3 and J usage is TRBJ2-3; 9 bases line up with TRBD2. The CDR3 length is 15 residues. The V gene end was trimmed by 2 bases and the J gene end by 1 base; junction bases not matched to a gene: 1. CDR1 is MNHEY and CDR2 is SVGEGT in the germline V gene. CDR3 residues: CASSYERGGTDTQYF. The CDR3 DNA reads TGTGCCAGCAGTTACGAGCGGGGGGGCACAGATACGCAGTATTTT.

This clonotype was picked up a small number of times. This chain connects TRBV2 to TRBJ1-5, with 8 bases identical to TRBD1. The trim removed 6 bases at V and 5 bases at J, leaving 6 bases unmatched. Germline V lookup: CDR1 SNHLY, CDR2 FYNNEI. The CDR3 sequence is 14 residues long. CDR3 loop: CASSRQGLDQPQHF. CDR3 coding DNA: TGTGCCAGCAGCCGACAGGGGCTCGATCAGCCCCAGCATTTT. The variable domain in full, completed from reference TRBV2 and TRBJ1-5, reads EPEVTQTPSHQVTQMGQEVILRCVPISNHLYFYWYRQILGQKVEFLVSFYNNEISEKSEIFDDQFSVERPDGSNFTLKIRSTKLEDSAMYFCASSRQGLDQPQHFGDGTRLSIL.

The V call is TRBV7-8, the J call TRBJ1-6; perhaps TRBD1 as D (5 bases). Trimming removed 5 bases at V and 8 bases at J, with 16 bases between. This CDR3 comprises 15 residues. Per germline, CDR1 SGHVS and CDR2 FQNEAQ. The CDR3, as DNA: TGTGCCAGCAGCCTTGAACGTCGGGGCCATTCACCCCTCCACTTT. This gives the protein CASSLERRGHSPLHF.

This chain links TRBV11-2 with TRBJ2-7; 7 nucleotides line up with TRBD1. V shed 5 bases and J 6 bases; nucleotides not matched to a gene: 10. The CDR3 runs 14 residues. Germline V gives CDR1 SGHAT, CDR2 FQNNGV. The CDR3 is CASSRRQGEGEQYF. The CDR3, as DNA: TGTGCCAGCAGCCGCCGACAGGGTGAGGGCGAGCAGTACTTC. Combining the CDR3 with reference TRBV11-2 and TRBJ2-7 gives the whole variable domain EAGVAQSPRYKIIEKRQSVAFWCNPISGHATLYWYQQILGQGPKLLIQFQNNGVVDDSQLPKDRFSAERLKGVDSTLKIQPAKLEDSAVYLCASSRRQGEGEQYFGPGTRLTVT.

The chain has TRBV24-1 and TRBJ1-2; D call uncertain. This CDR3 is 14 amino acids long. The germline V gene has CDR1 KGHDR and CDR2 SFDVKD. The V end lost 3 bases, the J end lost 8 bases, and 15 bases lay between the germline ends. Here the CDR3 reads CATSDNGLLAGYTF. DNA of the CDR3: TGTGCCACCAGTGATAATGGACTTCTGGCCGGCTACACCTTC.